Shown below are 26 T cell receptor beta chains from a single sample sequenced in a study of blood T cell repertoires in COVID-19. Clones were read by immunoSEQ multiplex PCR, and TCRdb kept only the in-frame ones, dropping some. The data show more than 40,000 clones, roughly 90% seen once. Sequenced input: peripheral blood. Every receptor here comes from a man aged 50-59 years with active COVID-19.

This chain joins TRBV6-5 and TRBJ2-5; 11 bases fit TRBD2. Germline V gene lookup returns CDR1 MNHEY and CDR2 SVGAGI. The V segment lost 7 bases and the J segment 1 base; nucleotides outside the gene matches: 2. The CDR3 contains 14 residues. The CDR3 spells CASIAGGPQETQYF. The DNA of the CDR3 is TGTGCCAGCATAGCGGGAGGGCCCCAAGAGACCCAGTACTTC.

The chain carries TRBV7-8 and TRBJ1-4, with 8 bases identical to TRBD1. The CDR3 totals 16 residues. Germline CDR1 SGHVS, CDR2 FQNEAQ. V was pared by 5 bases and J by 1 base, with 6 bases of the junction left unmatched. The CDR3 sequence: CASSQGQGGTNEKLFF. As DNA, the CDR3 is TGTGCCAGCAGCCAAGGACAGGGCGGAACTAATGAAAAACTGTTTTTT.

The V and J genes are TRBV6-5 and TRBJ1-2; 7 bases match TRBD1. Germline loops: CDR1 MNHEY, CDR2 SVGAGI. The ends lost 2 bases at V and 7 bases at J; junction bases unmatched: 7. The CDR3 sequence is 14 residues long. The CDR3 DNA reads TGTGCCAGCAGTTACGGGGACAGCCGCCGTGGCTACACCTTC. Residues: CASSYGDSRRGYTF.

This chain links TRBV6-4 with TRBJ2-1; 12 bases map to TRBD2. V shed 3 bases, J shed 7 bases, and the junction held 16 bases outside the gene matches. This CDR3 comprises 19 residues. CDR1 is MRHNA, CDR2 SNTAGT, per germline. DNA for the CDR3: TGTGCCAGCAGTGATTCGCACTGGGCGACTAGCGGGAGCCAGAATGAGCAGTTCTTC. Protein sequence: CASSDSHWATSGSQNEQFF.

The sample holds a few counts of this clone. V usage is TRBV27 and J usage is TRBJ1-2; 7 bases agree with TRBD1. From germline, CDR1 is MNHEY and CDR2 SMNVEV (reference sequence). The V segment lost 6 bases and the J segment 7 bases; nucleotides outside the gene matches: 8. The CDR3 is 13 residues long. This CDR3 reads CASRNRGTGGYTF. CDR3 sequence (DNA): TGTGCCAGCAGGAACAGGGGCACGGGTGGCTACACCTTC.

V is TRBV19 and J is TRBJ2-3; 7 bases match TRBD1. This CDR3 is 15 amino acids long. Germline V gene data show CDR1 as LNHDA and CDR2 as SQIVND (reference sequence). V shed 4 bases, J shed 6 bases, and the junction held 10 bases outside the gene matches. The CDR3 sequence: CASSTRTGPADTQYF. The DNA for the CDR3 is TGTGCCAGTAGTACCAGGACAGGACCGGCCGATACGCAGTATTTT.

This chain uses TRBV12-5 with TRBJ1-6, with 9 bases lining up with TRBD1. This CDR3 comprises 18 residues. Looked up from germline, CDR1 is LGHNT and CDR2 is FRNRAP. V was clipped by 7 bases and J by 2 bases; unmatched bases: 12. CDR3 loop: CASAGGQGLGPYNSPLHF. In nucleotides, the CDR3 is TGTGCTAGTGCCGGGGGACAGGGTTTGGGACCCTATAATTCACCCCTCCACTTT.

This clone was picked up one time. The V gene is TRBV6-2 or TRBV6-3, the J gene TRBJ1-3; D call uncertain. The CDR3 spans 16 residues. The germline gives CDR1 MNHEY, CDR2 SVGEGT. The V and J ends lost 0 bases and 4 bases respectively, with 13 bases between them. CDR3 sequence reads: CASSYSPGFGGNTIYF. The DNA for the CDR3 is TGTGCCAGCAGTTACTCACCCGGGTTCGGCGGAAACACCATATATTTT.

The CDR3 here is CASSLSRLTEAFF. The CDR3 region has the DNA TGTGCCAGCAGCTTATCGCGGCTCACTGAAGCTTTCTTT. This sequence joins TRBV7-2 and TRBJ1-1; no clear D gene. The CDR3 has 13 amino acids. V was pared by 2 bases and J by 4 bases, with 8 bases between. Per germline, CDR1 SGHTA and CDR2 FQGNSA. Filled out from reference TRBV7-2 and TRBJ1-1, the complete variable domain reads GAGVSQSPSNKVTEKGKDVELRCDPISGHTALYWYRQSLGQGLEFLIYFQGNSAPDKSGLPSDRFSAERTGGSVSTLTIQRTQQEDSAVYLCASSLSRLTEAFFGQGTRLTVV.

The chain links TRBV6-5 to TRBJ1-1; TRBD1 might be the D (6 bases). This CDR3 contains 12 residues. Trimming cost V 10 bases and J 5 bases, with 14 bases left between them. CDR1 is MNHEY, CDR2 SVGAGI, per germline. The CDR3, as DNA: TGTGCCACTAAGGAGGGGGGGACTGAAGCTTTCTTT. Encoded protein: CATKEGGTEAFF.

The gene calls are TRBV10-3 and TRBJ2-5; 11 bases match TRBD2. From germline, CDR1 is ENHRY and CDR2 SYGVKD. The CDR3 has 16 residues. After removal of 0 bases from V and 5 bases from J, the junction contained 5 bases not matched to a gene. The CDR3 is CAISESTSGSSETQYF. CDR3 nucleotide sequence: TGTGCCATCAGTGAGTCCACTAGCGGGAGCTCTGAGACCCAGTACTTC.

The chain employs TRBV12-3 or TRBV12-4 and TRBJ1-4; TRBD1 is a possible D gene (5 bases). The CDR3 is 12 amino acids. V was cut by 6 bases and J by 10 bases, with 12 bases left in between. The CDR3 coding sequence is TGTGCCAGCAGCTCCTTAAGGGGAAAACTGTTTTTT. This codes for CASSSLRGKLFF.

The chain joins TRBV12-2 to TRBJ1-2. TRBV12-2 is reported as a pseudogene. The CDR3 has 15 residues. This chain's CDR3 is CASRPPRESTYGYTF. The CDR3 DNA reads TGTGCAAGTCGCCCCCCACGGGAGTCAACCTATGGCTACACCTTC.

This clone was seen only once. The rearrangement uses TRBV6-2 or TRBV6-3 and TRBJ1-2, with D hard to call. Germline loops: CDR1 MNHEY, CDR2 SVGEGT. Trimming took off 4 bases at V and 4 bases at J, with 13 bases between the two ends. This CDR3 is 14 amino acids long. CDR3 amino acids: CASSSLGSGYGYTF. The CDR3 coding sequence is TGTGCCAGCAGTTCCCTTGGATCAGGCTATGGCTACACCTTC.

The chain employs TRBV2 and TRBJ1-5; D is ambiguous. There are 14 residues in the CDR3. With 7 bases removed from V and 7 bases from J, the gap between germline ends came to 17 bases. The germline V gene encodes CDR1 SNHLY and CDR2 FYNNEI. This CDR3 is CASNLGGSYQPQHF. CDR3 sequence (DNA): TGTGCCAGCAACCTCGGAGGGTCGTACCAGCCCCAGCATTTT.

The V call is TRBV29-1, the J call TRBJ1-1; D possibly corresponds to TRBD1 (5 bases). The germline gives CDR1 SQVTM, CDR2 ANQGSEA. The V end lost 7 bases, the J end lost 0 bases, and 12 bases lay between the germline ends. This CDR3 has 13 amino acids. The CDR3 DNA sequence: TGCAGCGCCCGTGGGGGGATGAACACTGAAGCTTTCTTT. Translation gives CSARGGMNTEAFF.

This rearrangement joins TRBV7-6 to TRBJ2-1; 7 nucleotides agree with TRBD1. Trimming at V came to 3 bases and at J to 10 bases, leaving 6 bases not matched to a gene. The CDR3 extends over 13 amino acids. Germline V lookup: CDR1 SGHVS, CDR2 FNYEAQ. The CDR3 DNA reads TGTGCCAGCAGCTTCACCCGGGACAGAGAGCAGTTCTTC. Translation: CASSFTRDREQFF.

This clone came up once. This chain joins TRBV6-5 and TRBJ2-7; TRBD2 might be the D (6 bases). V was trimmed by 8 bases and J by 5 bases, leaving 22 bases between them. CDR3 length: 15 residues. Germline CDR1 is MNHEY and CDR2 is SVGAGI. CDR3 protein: CASSTSRRAHNEQYV. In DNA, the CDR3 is TGTGCCAGCTCCACGAGTAGGAGGGCCCACAACGAGCAGTACGTC.

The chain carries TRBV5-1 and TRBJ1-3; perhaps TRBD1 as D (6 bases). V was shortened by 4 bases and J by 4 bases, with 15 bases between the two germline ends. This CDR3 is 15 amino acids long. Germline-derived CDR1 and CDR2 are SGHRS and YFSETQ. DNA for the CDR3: TGCGCCAGCAGCGGAGCCGGGACACTCGGAAACACCATATATTTT. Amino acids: CASSGAGTLGNTIYF.

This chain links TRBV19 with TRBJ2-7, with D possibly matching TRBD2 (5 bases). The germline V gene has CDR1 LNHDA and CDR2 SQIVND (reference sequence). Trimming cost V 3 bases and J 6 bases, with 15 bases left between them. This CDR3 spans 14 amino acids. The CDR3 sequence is CASSISFGGSEQYF. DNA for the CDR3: TGTGCCAGTAGTATTTCCTTTGGCGGGTCCGAGCAGTACTTC.

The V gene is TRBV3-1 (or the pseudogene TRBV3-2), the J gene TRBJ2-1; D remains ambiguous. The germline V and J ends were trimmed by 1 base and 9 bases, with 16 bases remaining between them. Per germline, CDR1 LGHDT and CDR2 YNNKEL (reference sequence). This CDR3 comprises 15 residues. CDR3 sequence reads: CASSQAASEMGEQFF. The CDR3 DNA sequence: TGTGCCAGCAGCCAAGCAGCGTCAGAGATGGGTGAGCAGTTCTTC.

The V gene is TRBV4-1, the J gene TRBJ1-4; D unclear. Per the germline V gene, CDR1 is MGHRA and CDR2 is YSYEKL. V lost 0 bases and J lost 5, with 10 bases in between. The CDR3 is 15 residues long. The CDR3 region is CASSQDRPFNEKLFF. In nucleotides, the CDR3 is TGCGCCAGCAGCCAAGACAGGCCGTTCAATGAAAAACTGTTTTTT.

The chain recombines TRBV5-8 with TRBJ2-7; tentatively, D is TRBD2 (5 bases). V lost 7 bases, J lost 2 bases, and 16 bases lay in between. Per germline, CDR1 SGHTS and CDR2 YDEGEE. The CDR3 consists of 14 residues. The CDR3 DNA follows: TGTGCCAGCGAAATCGCCGGGGTAACCTACGAGCAGTACGTC. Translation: CASEIAGVTYEQYV.

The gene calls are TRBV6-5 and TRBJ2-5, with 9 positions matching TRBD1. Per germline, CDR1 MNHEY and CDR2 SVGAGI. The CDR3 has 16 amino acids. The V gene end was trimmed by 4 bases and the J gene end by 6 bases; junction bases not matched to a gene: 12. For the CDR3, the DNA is TGTGCCAGCAGTTCAAGCGGACAGGGGTCTTGGAAGACCCAGTACTTC. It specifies CASSSSGQGSWKTQYF.

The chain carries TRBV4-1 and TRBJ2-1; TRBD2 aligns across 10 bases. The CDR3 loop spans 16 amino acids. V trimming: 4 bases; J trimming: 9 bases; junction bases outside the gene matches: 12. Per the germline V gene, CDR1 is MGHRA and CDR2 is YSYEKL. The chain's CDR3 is CASSRSMGLAKAEQFF. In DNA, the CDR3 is TGCGCCAGCAGCCGTTCGATGGGACTAGCGAAGGCTGAGCAGTTCTTC.

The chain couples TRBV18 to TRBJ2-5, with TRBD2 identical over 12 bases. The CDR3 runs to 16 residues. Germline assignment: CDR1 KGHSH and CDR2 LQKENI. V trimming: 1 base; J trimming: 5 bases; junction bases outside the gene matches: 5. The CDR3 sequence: CASSPLLAGGEETQYF. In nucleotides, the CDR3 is TGTGCCAGCTCACCACTGCTAGCGGGAGGGGAGGAGACCCAGTACTTC.